This T cell receptor (beta chain) came from a study of blood T cell repertoires in COVID-19. Study overall: PBMCs, B-cell-depleted T cells, or T cells were the source of the cDNA or gDNA that made up the material.

Original handling: Reference gene primers were amplified, and this amplification served to estimate nucleated cell counts. TCRdb's table, derived via immunoSEQ multiplex PCR, lists solely in-frame clones and lacks some. Clonal size and the V and J genes are those of that table, whereas D and trimming came from the DNA. The table records about 70,000 clones, 65% to 80% of them present only once. Germline CDR1 reads SGHDN; CDR2 reads FVKESK. CDR3 size: 17 residues. Trimming stripped 2 bases from V and 6 bases from J, with 23 bases between. The receptor was isolated from a woman aged 80 or over with active or convalescent COVID-19. The sample was peripheral blood. The V call is TRBV14, the J call TRBJ2-7, with D unresolved. This CDR3 is CASSQPDIHNNLCEQYF. CDR3 DNA: TGTGCCAGCAGCCAACCTGACATTCATAATAATCTTTGCGAGCAGTACTTC.